What follows are 18 T cell receptor beta chains derived from one specimen sequenced in a study of cytomegalovirus exposure and HLA in healthy donors. The primer mix had 60 Vbeta and 13 Jbeta primers. TCRdb's copy holds only in-frame clones and misses some; the assay was immunoSEQ multiplex PCR. This sample's table reports tens of thousands of clones. Sequenced material: PBMCs. All receptors derive from a man aged 25 to 40 in good health and CMV-seropositive.

The gene calls are TRBV29-1 and TRBJ1-2; 9 bases agree with TRBD1. The CDR3 consists of 13 residues. Germline V gene lookup returns CDR1 SQVTM and CDR2 ANQGSEA. The ends lost 1 base at V and 3 bases at J; junction bases unmatched: 0. CDR3 loop: CSVEGTGDYGYTF. CDR3 bases: TGCAGCGTTGAAGGGACAGGGGACTATGGCTACACCTTC.

The V and J genes are TRBV10-3 and TRBJ1-1; 11 bases agree with TRBD1. CDR1 is ENHRY and CDR2 is SYGVKD in the germline V gene. The CDR3 is 13 residues long. V was clipped by 6 bases and J by 4 bases; unmatched bases: 1. The CDR3 protein is CAIRDRGLTEAFF. CDR3 bases: TGTGCCATCAGGGACAGGGGGCTCACTGAAGCTTTCTTT.

The chain couples TRBV5-1 to TRBJ2-2; D is unclear. Trimming took 2 bases from V and 6 from J, leaving 17 bases between them. Germline loops: CDR1 SGHRS, CDR2 YFSETQ. The CDR3 totals 16 residues. The CDR3 coding sequence is TGCGCCAGCAGCTTTCAGACAATAGGTTCACCCGGGGAGCTGTTTTTT. It encodes CASSFQTIGSPGELFF.

The chain has TRBV30 and TRBJ1-1; possible D gene TRBD1, 6 bases. V was trimmed by 3 bases and J by 5 bases, leaving 13 bases between them. The germline CDR1 and CDR2 sequences are GTSNPN and SVGIG (reference sequence). The CDR3 covers 13 residues. The DNA for the CDR3 is TGTGCCTGGAGCAAGGGGGATGGAACTGAAGCTTTCTTT. It translates to CAWSKGDGTEAFF.

In DNA form, the CDR3 reads TGTGCCAGCAGCCAAGATCTATTTAGGGGAGGGGAAAAACTGTTTTTT. It codes for CASSQDLFRGGEKLFF. V usage is TRBV4-2 and J usage is TRBJ1-4; D is possibly TRBD1 (5 bases). The CDR3 has 16 amino acids. Germline loops: CDR1 LGHNA, CDR2 YNFKEQ. V was shortened by 0 bases and J by 8 bases, with 16 bases between the two germline ends.

The chain uses TRBV6-5 and TRBJ2-1; a possible D gene is TRBD2 (6 bases). Germline V lookup: CDR1 MNHEY, CDR2 SVGAGI. V lost 10 bases, J lost 4 bases, and 20 bases lay in between. The CDR3 has 15 amino acids. The CDR3 here is CATHEGGGKYNEQFF. The CDR3 DNA is TGTGCCACCCATGAGGGCGGAGGGAAATACAATGAGCAGTTCTTC.

The gene calls are TRBV27 and TRBJ1-4; D call uncertain. The CDR3 covers 14 residues. Germline V lookup: CDR1 MNHEY, CDR2 SMNVEV (reference sequence). The V end lost 5 bases, the J end lost 8 bases, and 15 bases lay between the germline ends. In nucleotides, the CDR3 is TGTGCCAGCAGTATTACAAGGCCGGGGGAAAAACTGTTTTTT. Its translation: CASSITRPGEKLFF.

The chain is built from TRBV4-2 and TRBJ2-1; 7 nucleotides line up with TRBD2. There are 16 residues in the CDR3. Germline trimming cut 0 bases from V and 5 bases from J; bases unmatched to any gene: 7. From germline, CDR1 is LGHNA and CDR2 YNFKEQ. CDR3 loop: CASSQDASGNDNEQFF. The CDR3 nucleotides read TGTGCCAGCAGCCAAGATGCCAGCGGGAACGACAATGAGCAGTTCTTC.

The CDR3 region is CASSPPGDTQYF. The DNA of the CDR3 is TGCGCCAGCAGCCCTCCGGGAGATACGCAGTATTTT. This rearrangement joins TRBV4-1 to TRBJ2-3, with no clear D. V was clipped by 4 bases and J by 5 bases, with 7 bases between them. Germline V CDR1 and CDR2: MGHRA, YSYEKL. This CDR3 comprises 12 residues.

V usage is TRBV4-2 and J usage is TRBJ1-5; TRBD1 is a possible D gene (5 bases). V lost 0 bases and J 4 bases, leaving 10 bases between the germline ends. The germline CDR1 and CDR2 sequences are LGHNA and YNFKEQ. The CDR3 sequence is 15 residues long. CDR3 protein: CASSQEGRGNQPQHF. The CDR3 DNA reads as TGTGCCAGCAGCCAAGAGGGGCGGGGAAATCAGCCCCAGCATTTT.

The V and J genes are TRBV5-1 and TRBJ1-1; 10 bases are shared with TRBD1. Germline values: CDR1 SGHRS, CDR2 YFSETQ. This CDR3 is built from 14 residues. Trimming at V came to 3 bases and at J to 5 bases, leaving 4 bases not matched to a gene. The CDR3, as DNA: TGCGCCAGCAGCTCGACAGGGGGCTGGACTGAAGCTTTCTTT. It codes for CASSSTGGWTEAFF.

This rearrangement joins TRBV2 to TRBJ1-2; D might be TRBD1 (5 bases). Germline assignment: CDR1 SNHLY and CDR2 FYNNEI. The CDR3 is 11 amino acids. Trimming cost V 6 bases and J 5 bases, with 7 bases left between them. CDR3 protein: CASSAGYGYTF. In DNA form, the CDR3 reads TGTGCCAGCAGCGCAGGGTATGGCTACACCTTC.

This clone is medium-sized by frequency. This chain joins TRBV4-2 and TRBJ2-2, with no clear D. This CDR3 is built from 18 residues. Germline V CDR1 and CDR2: LGHNA, YNFKEQ. With 0 bases removed from V and 0 bases from J, the gap between germline ends came to 14 bases. CDR3 region: CASSQEQSKLSNTGELFF. The CDR3 coding sequence is TGTGCCAGCAGCCAAGAACAGTCTAAACTCTCGAACACCGGGGAGCTGTTTTTT.

The gene calls are TRBV4-1 and TRBJ2-7; a possible D gene is TRBD1 (6 bases). The V gene lost 3 bases and the J gene lost 2 bases, with 11 bases spanning the gap. Germline loops: CDR1 MGHRA, CDR2 YSYEKL. The CDR3 extends over 14 amino acids. The CDR3 protein is CASSQTGRAYEQYF. The CDR3 DNA sequence: TGCGCCAGCAGCCAGACAGGACGGGCCTACGAGCAGTACTTC.

The gene calls are TRBV7-2 and TRBJ2-2; D possibly corresponds to TRBD1 (7 bases). Deletions cut 6 bases from V and 5 bases from J, with 22 bases between. This CDR3 spans 17 amino acids. Germline CDR1 reads SGHTA; CDR2 reads FQGNSA. CDR3 amino acids: CASSSQTGSGGTGELFF. In nucleotides, the CDR3 is TGTGCCAGCAGTTCCCAAACAGGTTCAGGGGGGACCGGGGAGCTGTTTTTT.

CDR3 loop: CASSLIGGAGDTQYF. CDR3 DNA: TGTGCCAGCAGCCTGATAGGTGGGGCAGGAGATACGCAGTATTTT. This chain uses TRBV9 with TRBJ2-3; maybe TRBD1 (5 bases). The CDR3 has 15 amino acids. Germline CDR1 SGDLS, CDR2 YYNGEE. V was trimmed by 4 bases and J by 5 bases, leaving 17 bases between them.

The rearrangement links TRBV6-1 to TRBJ2-5, with D possibly TRBD1 on 5 matching bases. Germline CDR1 MNHNS, CDR2 SASEGT. This CDR3 is 15 amino acids long. V was pared by 5 bases and J by 0 bases, with 13 bases between. CDR3 sequence: CASSPQGRYQETQYF. CDR3 sequence (DNA): TGTGCCAGCAGTCCCCAGGGCCGGTACCAAGAGACCCAGTACTTC.

This rearrangement joins TRBV13 to TRBJ2-7, with a weak D call TRBD1 (7 bases). Per the germline V gene, CDR1 is PRHDT and CDR2 is FYEKMQ (reference sequence). Trimming removed 0 bases from V and 1 base from J, with 19 bases in between. CDR3 length: 18 amino acids. CDR3 loop: CASSLGRGGGHYSYEQYF. The DNA for the CDR3 is TGTGCCAGCAGCTTAGGCCGAGGAGGGGGCCATTATTCCTACGAGCAGTACTTC.